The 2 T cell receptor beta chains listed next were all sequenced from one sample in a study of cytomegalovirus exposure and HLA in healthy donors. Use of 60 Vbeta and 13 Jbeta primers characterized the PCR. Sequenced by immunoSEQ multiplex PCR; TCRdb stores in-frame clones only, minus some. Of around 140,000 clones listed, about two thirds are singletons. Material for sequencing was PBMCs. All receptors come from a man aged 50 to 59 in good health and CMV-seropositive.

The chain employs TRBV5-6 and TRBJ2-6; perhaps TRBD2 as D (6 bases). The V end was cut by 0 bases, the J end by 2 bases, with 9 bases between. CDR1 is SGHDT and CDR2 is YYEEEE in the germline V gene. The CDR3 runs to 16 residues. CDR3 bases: TGTGCCAGCAGCTTGGGGGCGGGGCCTGGGGCCAACGTCCTGACTTTC. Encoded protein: CASSLGAGPGANVLTF.

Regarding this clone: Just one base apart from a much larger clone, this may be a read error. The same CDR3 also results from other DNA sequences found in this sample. CDR3 DNA sequence: TGTGCCAGCTCCCGGGACAGGGTGGAGACCCAGTACTTC. It encodes CASSRDRVETQYF. This chain uses TRBV18 with TRBJ2-5, with 9 bases that match TRBD1. Germline CDR1 is KGHSH and CDR2 is LQKENI. V gave up 6 bases and J gave up 5 bases; unmatched junction bases: 4. The CDR3 spans 13 residues.